This T cell receptor beta chain came from a study of T-cell reconstitution after alpha-beta-depleted transplantation in children (dated by TCRdb to 2016 to 2018). For the study in its entirety: The study quantitatively tracked T-cell immune reconstitution after TCRalphabeta/CD19-depleted allogeneic hematopoietic cell transplantation in children using TCR repertoire profiling. Points the paper makes about the study in general: Apparently early alphabetaT-cell count recovery about two months after transplant reportedly relied on only several hundred rapidly expanded clones derived from non-depleted graft cells. Over subsequent months, a decline in hyperexpanded clone frequencies was noted, and after one year, T-cell counts and TCRbeta diversity were mostly ascribed to newly produced T cells. In some patients, high TCRbeta diversity at day 60 was attributed to recipient T cells and intrathymic progenitors that had survived conditioning.

Library method: PCR. TCRdb shows the sequencer as Illumina HiSeq 2500. Molecular barcoding was employed in the preparation of TCR libraries, with unique molecular identifiers being used to normalize TCRbeta repertoire quantification. The public reads were reprocessed in TCRdb via fastp at Q25 and MiXCR, keeping in-frame beta chains. Duplicate CDR3 protein sequences are folded into a single record with the most common DNA and genes. This sample is represented by about 980,000 distinct CDR3 sequences; about 29% of them were singletons. The ten largest clones add up to roughly 31% of the sample. A word on this clonotype: Its specific antigen is unknown. No base quality information exists; no much larger clone differs at one position.

The treatment or condition label, read with the paper, signifies: allogeneic hematopoietic cell transplantation with graft depleted of TCRalphabeta T cells and CD19 B cells. TCRalphabeta/CD19-depleted allogeneic hematopoietic cell grafts were given to the transplant recipients, all of whom were children. CDR1 SGHTA and CDR2 FQGNSA were looked up in the germline V gene. V and J lose 4 bases and 4 bases, and a span of 17 bases separates them. Inclusive of the bounding cysteine and phenylalanine, the CDR3 is 15 residues long. Only CDR3 DNA is held: 45 bases, read in frame from base 1. The rearrangement joined TRBV7-2 to TRBJ2-7; TRBD1 is a possible D gene, resting on 5 matching bases. This clonotype was obtained from a boy in the first two years of life who had a stem cell transplant for SCID, so the T cells may come from the graft donor. The sequencing used PBMCs, mostly from graft donor cells, collected 360 days after TCRalphabeta/CD19-depleted stem cell transplant. The CDR3 protein: CASSSSWAGKYEQYF. The DNA is TGTGCCAGCAGCTCTTCCTGGGCAGGGAAGTACGAGCAGTACTTC.